The 20 T cell receptor beta chains below were found in one sample sequenced in a study of cytomegalovirus exposure and HLA in healthy donors. Generated by immunoSEQ multiplex PCR, the TCRdb table keeps only in-frame clones and is missing some. This sample has 78,000 or so clones, with just under 95% found just once. Material for sequencing was PBMCs. The receptor source for this set is a woman aged 18-30 years in good health and CMV-seropositive.

The chain uses TRBV30 and TRBJ1-5; possibly TRBD1 for D (6 bases). The CDR3 length is 13 residues. Trimming took 2 bases from V and 7 from J, leaving 12 bases between them. The V gene's germline CDR1 is GTSNPN and CDR2 SVGIG (reference sequence). CDR3 bases: TGTGCCTGGAGTCGGGGGGCGGGCCAGCCCCAGCATTTT. Protein: CAWSRGAGQPQHF.

The V gene is TRBV5-1, the J gene TRBJ2-3, with 9 bases aligning to TRBD2. Per germline, CDR1 SGHRS and CDR2 YFSETQ. V lost 2 bases to trimming and J lost 1 base; unmatched junction nucleotides: 2. The CDR3 covers 15 residues. The CDR3 is CASSLRTSGTDTQYF. The CDR3 region has the DNA TGCGCCAGCAGCTTAAGGACTAGCGGCACAGATACGCAGTATTTT.

V is TRBV9 and J is TRBJ1-1; TRBD1 might be the D (6 bases). Trimming stripped 0 bases from V and 0 bases from J, with 9 bases between. The CDR3 is made up of 15 amino acids. Germline lookup yields CDR1 SGDLS and CDR2 YYNGEE. CDR3 sequence (DNA): TGTGCCAGCAGCGTAGCTACAGGGATGAACACTGAAGCTTTCTTT. This encodes CASSVATGMNTEAFF.

Here the CDR3 DNA reads TGTGCCAGTAGTATTACAGGAGACCAAGAGACCCAGTACTTC. Amino acids: CASSITGDQETQYF. The V and J genes are TRBV19 and TRBJ2-5, with a tentative D call TRBD1 (5 bases). Trimming shortened V by 3 bases and J by 0 bases, and 8 bases separated the two germline ends. The CDR3 runs 14 residues. The germline CDR1 and CDR2 sequences are LNHDA and SQIVND (reference sequence).

This rearrangement joins TRBV7-2 to TRBJ2-5, with 9 bases aligning to TRBD1. This CDR3 has 15 amino acids. Germline lookup yields CDR1 SGHTA and CDR2 FQGNSA. Trimming removed 1 base from V and 5 bases from J; junction bases left unmatched: 5. Here the CDR3 DNA reads TGTGCCAGCAGCTTAGGGGACAGGGTCGGGGAGACCCAGTACTTC. Protein: CASSLGDRVGETQYF.

The V call is TRBV6-1, the J call TRBJ2-2; D is uncertain. The CDR3 contains 16 residues. Germline V gene lookup returns CDR1 MNHNS and CDR2 SASEGT. Deletions cut 2 bases from V and 8 bases from J, with 18 bases between. The CDR3 DNA follows: TGTGCCAGCAGTGAATTGGCTGAGGTCAAACGGGGGGAGCTGTTTTTT. Amino acids: CASSELAEVKRGELFF.

This clone has just one count. The chain uses TRBV11-2 and TRBJ1-3; no definite D call. CDR1 SGHAT and CDR2 FQNNGV come from the germline V gene. The CDR3 totals 14 residues. Deletions cut 3 bases from V and 4 bases from J, with 10 bases between. The CDR3 protein is CASSFAAAGNTIYF. The CDR3 DNA sequence: TGTGCCAGCAGCTTTGCGGCTGCCGGAAACACCATATATTTT.

The rearrangement uses TRBV5-1 and TRBJ2-7, with D possibly being TRBD1 (5 bases). V was pared by 1 base and J by 5 bases, with 16 bases between. Per germline, CDR1 SGHRS and CDR2 YFSETQ. This CDR3 comprises 15 residues. CDR3 bases: TGCGCCAGCAGCTTGAACTTTCTCGAAGGGGACGAGCAGTACTTC. Its protein is CASSLNFLEGDEQYF.

For the CDR3, the DNA is TGTGCCAGCTCATCTTTTAGTGTTGACAGGACTGAAGCTTTCTTT. Translation: CASSSFSVDRTEAFF. V and J are TRBV18 and TRBJ1-1; D is possibly TRBD1 (6 bases). Trimming took off 5 bases at V and 5 bases at J, with 18 bases between the two ends. Germline CDR1 reads KGHSH; CDR2 reads LQKENI. The CDR3 sequence is 15 residues long. The full variable domain, in which reference TRBV18 and TRBJ1-1 provide the parts outside the CDR3, is NAGVMQNPRHLVRRRGQEARLRCSPMKGHSHVYWYRQLPEEGLKFMVYLQKENIIDESGMPKERFSAEFPKEGPSILRIQQVVRGDSAAYFCASSSFSVDRTEAFFGQGTRLTVV.

The chain combines TRBV5-1 with TRBJ2-3; D unclear. Germline assignment: CDR1 SGHRS and CDR2 YFSETQ. Between the trimmed V and J ends, which lost 2 bases and 3 bases, there was a span of 10 bases. The CDR3 runs to 14 residues. Here the CDR3 reads CASSFSVGTDTQYF. The CDR3 DNA is TGCGCCAGCAGCTTCTCCGTCGGTACAGATACGCAGTATTTT.

The chain is built from TRBV5-1 and TRBJ2-1, with D tentatively TRBD1 (6 bases). The V end lost 0 bases, the J end lost 6 bases, and 16 bases lay between the germline ends. The germline V gene has CDR1 SGHRS and CDR2 YFSETQ. The CDR3 length is 16 residues. CDR3 sequence reads: CASSLEVRAGVNEQFF. In nucleotides, the CDR3 is TGCGCCAGCAGCTTGGAAGTTCGGGCAGGGGTCAATGAGCAGTTCTTC.

J is TRBJ1-2 and V is TRBV27, with D maybe TRBD1 (6 bases). The V and J ends lost 4 bases and 4 bases respectively, with 16 bases between them. The CDR3 runs to 15 residues. Germline CDR1 MNHEY, CDR2 SMNVEV (reference sequence). The CDR3 sequence is CASSSPRGGVYGYTF. Here the CDR3 DNA reads TGTGCCAGCAGTTCCCCCAGGGGTGGAGTCTATGGCTACACCTTC.

This sequence joins TRBV2 and TRBJ2-7; TRBD2 matches at 8 bases. In germline, CDR1 is SNHLY, CDR2 FYNNEI. The V gene end was trimmed by 7 bases and the J gene end by 2 bases; junction bases not matched to a gene: 4. This CDR3 has 13 residues. DNA for the CDR3: TGTGCCAGCATACGGGGGGGCCCCTACGAGCAGTACTTC. Translating it yields CASIRGGPYEQYF.

The chain carries TRBV7-2 and TRBJ2-3; 8 bases are shared with TRBD2. Losses at the gene ends were 1 base for V and 5 bases for J; bases not matched to a gene: 8. CDR3 length equals 16 residues. CDR1 is SGHTA and CDR2 is FQGNSA in the germline V gene. Here the CDR3 DNA reads TGTGCCAGCAGCTTAGTGGCTAGCGGGCCCCGAGATACGCAGTATTTT. Amino acids: CASSLVASGPRDTQYF.

This rearrangement joins TRBV5-6 to TRBJ2-2, with D unresolved. Germline CDR1 and CDR2: SGHDT and YYEEEE. The CDR3 consists of 12 residues. V gave up 0 bases and J gave up 7 bases, with 4 bases separating them. The CDR3: CASSLVLGELFF. Written as DNA, the CDR3 is TGTGCCAGCAGCTTGGTCCTCGGGGAGCTGTTTTTT.

This clone has a single count. V is TRBV2 and J is TRBJ2-1; 12 bases align to TRBD2. Germline V gives CDR1 SNHLY, CDR2 FYNNEI. CDR3 length equals 16 residues. The V and J ends lost 4 bases and 5 bases, in that order; junction bases with no gene match: 6. CDR3 DNA: TGTGCCAGCAGTGTGCGGACTAGCGGGACTCACAATGAGCAGTTCTTC. It translates to CASSVRTSGTHNEQFF.

The rearrangement joins TRBV28 to TRBJ1-2; the D gene is possibly TRBD1 (6 bases). Germline V CDR1 and CDR2: MDHEN, SYDVKM. This CDR3 comprises 14 residues. The V and J ends lost 6 bases and 4 bases respectively, with 15 bases between them. Here the CDR3 reads CASSPQAGVYGYTF. The DNA for the CDR3 is TGTGCCAGCAGCCCCCAAGCAGGGGTCTATGGCTACACCTTC.

The chain uses TRBV10-1 and TRBJ2-7; 7 nucleotides agree with TRBD2. Germline V gene sequence: CDR1 WNHNN, CDR2 SYGVQD (reference sequence). V shed 8 bases and J 2 bases; nucleotides not matched to a gene: 9. CDR3 length: 14 residues. CDR3 nucleotide sequence: TGCGCCAGCCCTGAGTGGGGGGGGGCCTACGAGCAGTACTTC. Protein product: CASPEWGGAYEQYF.

The chain combines TRBV27 with TRBJ2-5, with 8 positions matching TRBD1. J lost 4 bases, V lost 2 bases, and 3 bases had no gene match. Per germline, CDR1 MNHEY and CDR2 SMNVEV (reference sequence). There are 14 residues in the CDR3. CDR3 sequence reads: CASSLIQGAETQYF. CDR3 DNA: TGTGCCAGCAGTTTAATTCAGGGGGCAGAGACCCAGTACTTC.

The count of this clone is one. J is TRBJ2-7 and V is TRBV27, with D perhaps matching TRBD1 (6 bases). Germline-derived CDR1 and CDR2 are MNHEY and SMNVEV (reference sequence). V was trimmed by 5 bases and J by 6 bases, leaving 23 bases between them. This CDR3 has 16 residues. The CDR3 here is CASSIRTEDWVIEQYF. CDR3 DNA sequence: TGTGCCAGCAGTATAAGGACAGAAGACTGGGTTATCGAGCAGTACTTC.